This TCR beta chain came from a study of multiple sclerosis patients with progressive multifocal leukoencephalopathy (dated by TCRdb to the late 2010s). Context from the whole study: Peripheral T and B cells were examined in MS patients who went on to develop PML (4 under natalizumab, 1 after alemtuzumab) as well as in treated patients who did not. Two natalizumab-treated patients who later developed PML were followed longitudinally from before therapy through 6 and 12 months to PML onset. The goal of the study was to detect any JC virus-specific or public T-cell expansions that arose at the time of PML onset. The paper as a whole reports these results and caveats: Only peripheral blood was analyzed, although cerebrospinal fluid or brain lymphocytes might be more informative for natalizumab-associated PML. Because of the small, descriptive cohort, whether findings reflect JC virus infection or general immunocompromise remained unclear. TRB clones with frequency above 0.5% were observed only in PML patients, but the clones expanded at PML onset were found to be already present before and during natalizumab therapy. Lower normalized Shannon entropy suggested less diverse TRB repertoires in most PML patients, whereas the natalizumab-treated controls showed values near 1. When PML developed, no shared TRBV or TRBJ gene usage and no preferred TRBV-TRBJ pairings were found.

Between the V and J ends, shortened by 1 base and 0 bases respectively, the junction contains 16 bases. CDR1 and CDR2 are read off the germline V gene (reference sequence) as LNHNV and YYDKDF. Counted from cysteine to phenylalanine, this CDR3 has 18 amino acids. Here the CDR3 DNA is all that survives: 54 bases in frame from base 1. TRB CDR3 regions were amplified from genomic DNA with the immunoSEQ two-step multiplex PCR at survey-level depth. Each PCR was spiked with synthetic inline TR CDR3 controls spanning all V-J pairings to estimate template counts and remove amplification bias. Reads went through processing to reduce amplification and sequencing bias, and quantification was done against synthetic TR CDR3 analogs. The published analysis was carried out like this. In ImmunoSEQ Analyzer, raw data were processed so that out-of-frame sequences and CDR3s with stop codons were removed, with gene names following IMGT nomenclature. Normalized Shannon entropy, defined as 1 minus Pielou's evenness, was used to summarize repertoire diversity. TRB sequences were considered identical only when V gene, J gene and CDR3 were shared. Public PML clonotypes were CDR3s found in two or more PML-onset samples but not found earlier, in controls, or in public databases. CDR3 amino acid composition by position was analyzed with Skylign using the observed count method. TCRdb re-hosts the immuneACCESS table, in-frame sequences only. Its copies lack some clones; in the studies checked, an unresolved V gene accounts for under half of them, and the cause for the rest is not known. V and J calls and clone size are as listed in that table; D and trimming were resolved from the DNA. Present in this sample are more than 20,000 clones, 75% to 95% of which were seen just once. The leading ten clones occupy about 2.3% of the sample.

A single count supports this clone. The clone's antigen remains unknown. No much larger clone exists at a distance of one base, and base qualities are not known. The intended sense of this specimen's time point label: more than ten months of natalizumab therapy. The treatment or condition label, as the study defines it: on natalizumab therapy at sampling. Roughly five natalizumab-treated MS patients who did not develop PML were used as controls and were sampled longitudinally. Every listed patient had earlier received interferon beta, and every PML patient was female. Blood samples for T1 were taken at 6 months of natalizumab therapy, and blood samples for T2 were taken at 12 months of natalizumab therapy. Ficoll-Hypaque density gradient centrifugation was used to isolate peripheral blood mononuclear cells.

The clonotype comes from a man aged 25 to 45 with multiple sclerosis. The chain links TRBV15 with TRBJ2-1; TRBD2 might be the D gene, on 5 matching bases. This sample comprised PBMCs, obtained from a patient treated with natalizumab. The DNA sequence reads TGTGCCACCAGCAGAGGGTTAAGTACGGGGAGCTCCTACAATGAGCAGTTCTTC. Translation gives CATSRGLSTGSSYNEQFF.